What follows are 6 T cell receptor beta chains derived from one specimen sequenced in a study of blood T cell repertoires in COVID-19. Generated by immunoSEQ multiplex PCR, the TCRdb table keeps only in-frame clones and is missing some. The sample has over 450,000 clones; 70% to 90% are singletons. The sample comprised peripheral blood. The source is a woman in her 50s with COVID-19, enrolled during active disease.

This sequence joins TRBV12-5 and TRBJ2-3; D is uncertain. This CDR3 is built from 13 residues. Trimming removed 5 bases at V and 0 bases at J, with 6 bases between. Germline CDR1 reads LGHNT; CDR2 reads FRNRAP. The CDR3 sequence is CASGPSSTDTQYF. DNA of the CDR3: TGTGCTAGTGGTCCGTCTAGCACAGATACGCAGTATTTT. The variable domain in full, with the rest retrieved from reference TRBV12-5 and TRBJ2-3, is DARVTQTPRHKVTEMGQEVTMRCQPILGHNTVFWYRQTMMQGLELLAYFRNRAPLDDSGMPKDRFSAEMPDATLATLKIQPSEPRDSAVYFCASGPSSTDTQYFGPGTRLTVL.

The chain has TRBV27 and TRBJ2-7, with D possibly being TRBD2 (6 bases). Trimming took 8 bases from V and 6 from J, leaving 29 bases between them. The CDR3 consists of 17 residues. Germline CDR1 reads MNHEY; CDR2 reads SMNVEV (reference sequence). CDR3 amino acids: CASRGQASSGEEGEQYF. Written as DNA, the CDR3 is TGTGCCAGCCGGGGTCAAGCTAGTAGCGGAGAAGAAGGCGAGCAGTACTTC.

V usage is TRBV27 and J usage is TRBJ1-5, with 7 bases that match TRBD1. The CDR3 length is 13 residues. V lost 6 bases, J lost 7 bases, and 6 bases stayed unmatched. Looked up from germline, CDR1 is MNHEY and CDR2 is SMNVEV (reference sequence). The CDR3 DNA reads as TGTGCCAGCAGCCATAACAGGGGACAGCCCCAGCATTTT. Protein product: CASSHNRGQPQHF.

This clone was counted once. The V gene is TRBV9, the J gene TRBJ1-3; D is perhaps TRBD1 (5 bases). Germline lookup yields CDR1 SGDLS and CDR2 YYNGEE. V was cut by 4 bases and J by 0 bases, with 11 bases left in between. CDR3 size: 15 residues. The CDR3 region has the DNA TGTGCCAGCAGCTTCCAGGGTGCCTCTGGAAACACCATATATTTT. This codes for CASSFQGASGNTIYF.

The chain uses TRBV9 and TRBJ2-5; 11 nucleotides line up with TRBD1. The germline CDR1 and CDR2 sequences are SGDLS and YYNGEE. The CDR3 extends over 17 amino acids. V shed 4 bases, J shed 4 bases, and the junction held 12 bases outside the gene matches. The CDR3 DNA reads TGTGCCAGCAGCAACCCGAGGACAGGGGGCGCCGCAGAGACCCAGTACTTC. Protein: CASSNPRTGGAAETQYF.

V and J are TRBV4-1 and TRBJ2-2; D is perhaps TRBD1 (6 bases). V lost 4 bases and J lost 2, with 11 bases in between. Germline values: CDR1 MGHRA, CDR2 YSYEKL. The CDR3 totals 15 residues. The chain's CDR3 is CASSPTGSNTGELFF. The DNA for the CDR3 is TGCGCCAGCAGCCCCACAGGGAGTAACACCGGGGAGCTGTTTTTT.